This entry lists 30 T cell receptor beta chains sequenced from one sample in a study of beta chain features in type 1 diabetes. cDNA synthesis used the whole RNA isolate, giving expressed TCRB sequences. Some clones are missing from TCRdb's copy, which holds only in-frame ones; the method was immunoSEQ multiplex PCR. This sample has 300,000 to 350,000 clones, with around 19% found just once. Sequenced material: naive CD4+ T cells from blood. All receptors come from a woman aged 18-30 years in good health.

The chain links TRBV30 to TRBJ1-5; D remains unclear. Germline CDR1 and CDR2: GTSNPN and SVGIG (reference sequence). Deletions cut 0 bases from V and 0 bases from J, with 12 bases between. The CDR3 consists of 16 residues. CDR3 loop: CAWSVPGAYSNQPQHF. CDR3 DNA sequence: TGTGCCTGGAGTGTACCGGGAGCCTATAGCAATCAGCCCCAGCATTTT.

On this clone itself: Other DNA variants within this sample encode the same CDR3. The chain employs TRBV5-1 and TRBJ2-6; D gene unclear. The CDR3 has 15 residues. V was cut by 0 bases and J by 1 base, with 5 bases left in between. Germline loops: CDR1 SGHRS, CDR2 YFSETQ. The chain's CDR3 is CASSLGASGANVLTF. DNA for the CDR3: TGCGCCAGCAGCTTGGGAGCATCTGGGGCCAACGTCCTGACTTTC.

The chain uses TRBV14 and TRBJ1-2; D ambiguous. Trimming took 1 base from V and 9 from J, leaving 6 bases between them. CDR3 length: 11 amino acids. The germline gives CDR1 SGHDN, CDR2 FVKESK. The CDR3 DNA reads as TGTGCCAGCAGCCAAGCCGGGAGCTACACCTTC. This translates into CASSQAGSYTF.

This chain uses TRBV28 with TRBJ2-7; D might be TRBD1 (6 bases). V lost 11 bases to trimming and J lost 0 bases, with 17 bases between them. This CDR3 has 14 residues. Germline CDR1 and CDR2: MDHEN and SYDVKM. The CDR3 coding sequence is TGTGCCGTCCTACAGGGACAAGGCTCCTACGAGCAGTACTTC. Protein product: CAVLQGQGSYEQYF.

This clone has more than one count but fewer than ten. This chain joins TRBV15 and TRBJ1-4; 7 nucleotides match TRBD1. The J segment lost 13 bases and the V segment lost 5 bases, leaving 10 bases of the junction unmatched. CDR3 size: 13 residues. Germline V lookup: CDR1 LNHNV, CDR2 YYDKDF (reference sequence). CDR3 region: CATSQGVNSRLFF. DNA of the CDR3: TGTGCCACCAGCCAGGGGGTAAATAGTCGACTGTTTTTT.

This clone occurred a few times. The chain carries TRBV29-1 and TRBJ1-2; TRBD1 aligns across 7 bases. The CDR3 is 14 residues long. The J segment lost 0 bases and the V segment lost 4 bases, leaving 5 bases of the junction unmatched. Germline-derived CDR1 and CDR2 are SQVTM and ANQGSEA. The CDR3 bases are TGCAGCGTTGCCCTCGGGACAGCTAACTATGGCTACACCTTC. This codes for CSVALGTANYGYTF.

This clone was picked up a small number of times. The rearrangement joins TRBV7-9 to TRBJ2-3; D remains unclear. Trimming removed 5 bases at V and 4 bases at J, with 13 bases between. This CDR3 is built from 14 residues. Germline V gene lookup returns CDR1 SEHNR and CDR2 FQNEAQ (reference sequence). For the CDR3, the DNA is TGTGCCAGCAGCCCCAAAGTTGAGCCAGATACGCAGTATTTT. Translated, it gives CASSPKVEPDTQYF. Looking up the rest from reference TRBV7-9 and TRBJ2-3 gives the full variable domain: DTGVSQNPRHKITKRGQNVTFRCDPISEHNRLYWYRQTLGQGPEFLTYFQNEAQLEKSRLLSDRFSAERPKGSFSTLEIQRTEQGDSAMYLCASSPKVEPDTQYFGPGTRLTVL.

This clone has a handful of counts. The chain has TRBV13 and TRBJ2-3; 11 bases are a match to TRBD2. V trimming: 3 bases; J trimming: 2 bases; junction bases outside the gene matches: 4. The CDR3 extends over 16 amino acids. From germline, CDR1 is PRHDT and CDR2 FYEKMQ (reference sequence). The CDR3 here is CASSFRLAGSTDTQYF. CDR3 in DNA: TGTGCCAGCAGCTTTCGACTAGCGGGGTCCACAGATACGCAGTATTTT. The full variable domain, in which reference TRBV13 and TRBJ2-3 provide the parts outside the CDR3, is AAGVIQSPRHLIKEKRETATLKCYPIPRHDTVYWYQQGPGQDPQFLISFYEKMQSDKGSIPDRFSAQQFSDYHSELNMSSLELGDSALYFCASSFRLAGSTDTQYFGPGTRLTVL.

In its sample, this clone was seen a few times. The rearrangement links TRBV5-1 to TRBJ2-1; D might be TRBD1 (6 bases). V lost 4 bases to trimming and J lost 7 bases, with 18 bases between them. This CDR3 spans 15 amino acids. Per the germline V gene, CDR1 is SGHRS and CDR2 is YFSETQ. This chain's CDR3 is CASSPGQGSGNEQFF. DNA of the CDR3: TGCGCCAGCAGCCCGGGGCAGGGGAGCGGTAATGAGCAGTTCTTC.

This chain uses TRBV7-2 with TRBJ2-1; 7 bases fit TRBD2. The germline V gene encodes CDR1 SGHTA and CDR2 FQGNSA. This CDR3 comprises 17 residues. Trimming removed 6 bases from V and 5 bases from J; junction bases left unmatched: 16. CDR3 amino acids: CASRPGLGRGPHNEQFF. CDR3 nucleotides: TGTGCCAGCAGACCAGGACTAGGAAGGGGCCCCCACAATGAGCAGTTCTTC.

This clone appeared a few times. V and J are TRBV9 and TRBJ1-2; D might be TRBD1 (6 bases). Germline-derived CDR1 and CDR2 are SGDLS and YYNGEE. The V end lost 4 bases, the J end lost 8 bases, and 15 bases lay between the germline ends. This CDR3 contains 13 residues. In DNA form, the CDR3 reads TGTGCCAGCAGCAGCACCACAGGGACAGGCTACACCTTC. Amino acid sequence: CASSSTTGTGYTF.

The chain is built from TRBV4-3 and TRBJ1-2; possible D gene TRBD1, 6 bases. This CDR3 spans 14 amino acids. The germline V gene has CDR1 LGHNA and CDR2 YSLEER. The germline V and J ends were trimmed by 2 bases and 2 bases, with 9 bases remaining between them. CDR3 sequence: CASSQWQGNYGYTF. The CDR3 DNA follows: TGCGCCAGCAGCCAATGGCAGGGGAACTATGGCTACACCTTC.

This clone was counted between two and nine times. The chain is built from TRBV7-9 and TRBJ2-3; D is possibly TRBD1 (6 bases). The CDR3 extends over 17 amino acids. Trimming shortened V by 1 base and J by 1 base, and 15 bases separated the two germline ends. Per the germline V gene, CDR1 is SEHNR and CDR2 is FQNEAQ (reference sequence). In nucleotides, the CDR3 is TGTGCCAGCAGCTTAGTGAGTCAGGGGATGGGCACAGATACGCAGTATTTT. The encoded protein is CASSLVSQGMGTDTQYF.

The chain uses TRBV7-3 and TRBJ2-5; no reliable D call. The CDR3 sequence is 13 residues long. From germline, CDR1 is SGHTA and CDR2 FQGTGA. Trimming took off 1 base at V and 4 bases at J, with 7 bases between the two ends. The CDR3 DNA follows: TGTGCCAGCAGCTTAATCGTCGGAGAGACCCAGTACTTC. Protein sequence: CASSLIVGETQYF.

This clone occurred a few times. V and J are TRBV5-1 and TRBJ2-1; 7 bases map to TRBD1. The J segment lost 6 bases and the V segment lost 2 bases, leaving 11 bases of the junction unmatched. Per the germline V gene, CDR1 is SGHRS and CDR2 is YFSETQ. CDR3 length equals 16 residues. DNA of the CDR3: TGCGCCAGCAGCTTCTTGACAGGGTATAACGGCAATGAGCAGTTCTTC. It translates to CASSFLTGYNGNEQFF.

This sequence joins TRBV25-1 and TRBJ2-1, with 8 positions matching TRBD2. V dropped 2 bases and J dropped 10; count of bases not matched to a gene: 10. Germline lookup yields CDR1 MGHDK and CDR2 SYGVNS. There are 15 residues in the CDR3. This CDR3 reads CASSEGGTRVREQFF. CDR3 sequence (DNA): TGTGCCAGCAGTGAAGGCGGGACTAGAGTTAGGGAGCAGTTCTTC.

This clone was found once. The chain is built from TRBV4-2 and TRBJ2-4; D unclear. The CDR3 has 16 residues. CDR1 is LGHNA and CDR2 is YNFKEQ in the germline V gene. V was trimmed by 0 bases and J by 7 bases, leaving 16 bases between them. The CDR3 reads CASSQDLSRLKNIQYF. DNA for the CDR3: TGTGCCAGCAGCCAAGATCTGAGTCGCCTCAAGAACATTCAGTACTTC.

This chain uses TRBV29-1 with TRBJ1-1, with no clear D. Germline values: CDR1 SQVTM, CDR2 ANQGSEA. Trimming took off 4 bases at V and 0 bases at J, with 12 bases between the two ends. The CDR3 consists of 14 residues. CDR3 residues: CSVVPSLMNTEAFF. For the CDR3, the DNA is TGCAGCGTTGTTCCCTCACTTATGAACACTGAAGCTTTCTTT. Using reference TRBV29-1 and TRBJ1-1 for the parts outside the CDR3, the full variable domain is SAVISQKPSRDICQRGTSLTIQCQVDSQVTMMFWYRQQPGQSLTLIATANQGSEATYESGFVIDKFPISRPNLTFSTLTVSNMSPEDSSIYLCSVVPSLMNTEAFFGQGTRLTVV.

The rearrangement joins TRBV7-2 to TRBJ2-7; TRBD2 aligns across 10 bases. Germline V CDR1 and CDR2: SGHTA, FQGNSA. Trimming cost V 1 base and J 0 bases; bases outside gene matches: 9. This CDR3 contains 18 residues. CDR3 bases: TGTGCCAGCAGCTTAGGGCTAGCGGGGGCCCGGAGCTCCTACGAGCAGTACTTC. It yields the protein CASSLGLAGARSSYEQYF.

This chain joins TRBV30 and TRBJ1-2; D might be TRBD1 (5 bases). V was trimmed by 7 bases and J by 0 bases, leaving 18 bases between them. Germline CDR1 and CDR2: GTSNPN and SVGIG (reference sequence). This CDR3 contains 15 residues. The CDR3 region has the DNA TGTGCCTTGTCAGGGACTAAAAATACTAACTATGGCTACACCTTC. Residues: CALSGTKNTNYGYTF.

This clone was recorded a few times. V and J are TRBV11-2 and TRBJ2-1, with unresolved D. The CDR3 loop spans 14 amino acids. Germline-derived CDR1 and CDR2 are SGHAT and FQNNGV. The V and J ends lost 2 bases and 4 bases respectively, with 9 bases between them. CDR3 DNA: TGTGCCAGCAGCTTAAGACACCAATACAATGAGCAGTTCTTC. As protein: CASSLRHQYNEQFF.

The rearrangement uses TRBV9 and TRBJ2-5; possible D gene TRBD2, 6 bases. The germline V gene has CDR1 SGDLS and CDR2 YYNGEE. Between the trimmed V and J ends, which lost 0 bases and 7 bases, there was a span of 13 bases. The CDR3 consists of 14 residues. Written as DNA, the CDR3 is TGTGCCAGCAGCGTAGGGGCCTACGGGGGGACCCAGTACTTC. Translating it yields CASSVGAYGGTQYF.

The chain couples TRBV6-4 to TRBJ1-1; weak D call: TRBD1 (5 bases). The CDR3 extends over 13 amino acids. V gave up 5 bases and J gave up 1 base, with 8 bases separating them. From germline, CDR1 is MRHNA and CDR2 SNTAGT. The CDR3 sequence is CASSRTGNTEAFF. CDR3 in DNA: TGTGCCAGCAGTCGAACAGGGAACACTGAAGCTTTCTTT.

This clone was counted a single time. The chain has TRBV9 and TRBJ2-1, with 13 bases aligning to TRBD2. The CDR3 is made up of 16 amino acids. In germline, CDR1 is SGDLS, CDR2 YYNGEE. Unmatched junction bases numbered 6, after V lost 4 bases and J lost 5 bases. CDR3 protein: CASSPRLAGGHNEQFF. CDR3 nucleotide sequence: TGTGCCAGCAGCCCACGACTAGCGGGGGGCCACAATGAGCAGTTCTTC.

Turning to this clone: Distinct nucleotide sequences in the sample also encode this CDR3. The chain joins TRBV18 to TRBJ1-5; D is possibly TRBD1 (5 bases). This CDR3 contains 14 residues. The ends were cut back, 6 bases at V and 1 base at J, with 10 bases in the middle. Germline values: CDR1 KGHSH, CDR2 LQKENI. This CDR3 reads CASSPGESNQPQHF. The CDR3 DNA sequence: TGTGCCAGCTCCCCGGGGGAGAGCAATCAGCCCCAGCATTTT.

This clone turned up a few times. The genes are TRBV19 and TRBJ2-1; 14 bases align to TRBD2. The V gene's germline CDR1 is LNHDA and CDR2 SQIVND (reference sequence). The CDR3 runs to 18 residues. Trimming took 4 bases from V and 3 from J; bases not matched to a gene: 8. CDR3 coding DNA: TGTGCCAGTAGTAACCAACGGACTAGCGGGGGGTTCTACAATGAGCAGTTCTTC. Translated: CASSNQRTSGGFYNEQFF.

The chain joins TRBV11-2 to TRBJ2-2; 15 nucleotides match TRBD2. With 5 bases clipped from V and 5 bases from J, the junction kept 12 bases outside the gene matches. The CDR3 spans 19 residues. Per the germline V gene, CDR1 is SGHAT and CDR2 is FQNNGV. CDR3 loop: CASSLRTSGRANRTGELFF. The CDR3 nucleotides are TGTGCCAGCAGCCTTCGGACTAGCGGGAGGGCCAACAGAACCGGGGAGCTGTTTTTT.

In its sample, this clone was seen a few times. This rearrangement joins TRBV29-1 to TRBJ2-3, with 7 nucleotides matching TRBD1. In germline, CDR1 is SQVTM, CDR2 ANQGSEA. The ends lost 1 base at V and 5 bases at J; junction bases unmatched: 3. The CDR3 has 13 residues. CDR3 sequence reads: CSVEGQGGDTQYF. Here the CDR3 DNA reads TGCAGCGTTGAAGGACAGGGCGGAGATACGCAGTATTTT.

The chain employs TRBV7-9 and TRBJ2-4, with D perhaps TRBD1 (6 bases). Per the germline V gene, CDR1 is SEHNR and CDR2 is FQNEAQ (reference sequence). V dropped 1 base and J dropped 1 base, with 8 bases sitting between them. CDR3 length equals 15 residues. DNA for the CDR3: TGTGCCAGCAGCTTAGACAGGGCGGCCAAAAACATTCAGTACTTC. This sequence encodes CASSLDRAAKNIQYF.

The rearrangement links TRBV11-2 to TRBJ2-6; D is uncertain. With 4 bases removed from V and 4 bases from J, the gap between germline ends came to 8 bases. This CDR3 region has 14 residues. The V gene's germline CDR1 is SGHAT and CDR2 FQNNGV. The CDR3 reads CASSSARGANVLTF. As DNA, the CDR3 is TGTGCCAGCAGCTCCGCGCGGGGGGCCAACGTCCTGACTTTC.